Described below is a single T cell receptor (beta chain) sequence and its context. This CDR3 has 15 amino acids. CDR1 and CDR2 (germline): SGHRS, YFSETQ. Trimming stripped 4 bases from V and 4 bases from J, with 17 bases between. The data stem from a study of cytomegalovirus exposure and HLA in healthy donors. The primer mix had 60 Vbeta and 13 Jbeta primers. Assay: immunoSEQ multiplex PCR; the TCRdb copy retains only in-frame clones and omits some. This table holds 160,000 or so clones, roughly four fifths found once. The origin of this receptor is a man between 35 and 55 years old in good health and CMV-seronegative. Sequencing was done on a sample of PBMCs. The chain uses TRBV5-1 and TRBJ1-1, with D tentatively TRBD1 (6 bases). This CDR3 reads CASSLDRLGSTEAFF. The CDR3 DNA reads as TGCGCCAGCAGCCTAGACAGGTTGGGGAGCACTGAAGCTTTCTTT.